This TCR beta chain was obtained from a study of blood T cell repertoires in COVID-19. Study background: The origin of the acute and convalescent COVID-19 samples was the United States, Italy and Spain. T cells, B-cell-depleted T cells, or PBMCs supplied cDNA or gDNA.

In the authors' workflow: Amplification from reference gene primers served as the basis for estimated nucleated cell counts. Libraries were prepared by immunoSEQ multiplex PCR; TCRdb keeps only in-frame clonotypes and omits some of them. V and J calls and clone size are as listed in that table; D and trimming were resolved from the DNA. Of tens of thousands of clones listed, approximately 95% are singletons. V lost 5 bases to trimming and J lost 6 bases, with 13 bases between them. Germline V CDR1 and CDR2: KGHSH, LQKENI. The length of the CDR3 is 14 residues. The sample taken for sequencing was peripheral blood. This sequence was found in a man in his 70s with active COVID-19. This chain uses TRBV18 with TRBJ2-2, with D unclear. The CDR3 sequence: CASSGRGMAGELFF. The CDR3, as DNA: TGTGCCAGCTCAGGAAGAGGTATGGCCGGGGAGCTGTTTTTT.